This T cell receptor (beta chain) was sequenced for a study of post-analysis software for immune sequencing data. Unique molecular identifiers were present in the TCR beta cDNA libraries. Out of about 0.9 to 11 million T cells, 480,000 or so cDNA molecules were generated. TCRdb called the PCR reads again in MiXCR, with one record for every CDR3 protein. The sample lists over 150,000 distinct CDR3 sequences; under 40% were seen once. The CDR3 spans 16 residues. V trimming: 5 bases; J trimming: 2 bases; junction bases outside the gene matches: 9. CDR1 and CDR2 from the germline V gene are SGHTA and FQGNSA. Broader study findings: Normalized Chao1 diversity was significantly lower in multiple sclerosis patients than in controls. TRBV5-6, TRBV5-1 and TRBV20-1 belonged to a set of roughly five TRBV segments that were more frequent in patients than controls.

About this clonotype: The antigen is unknown.

The clonotype was recovered from a girl between 5 and 17 years old with multiple sclerosis. The V gene is TRBV7-2, the J gene TRBJ2-4, with TRBD1 identical over 7 bases. Source: blood, taken after autologous hematopoietic stem cell transplantation. CDR3 nucleotides: TGTGCCAGCAGCCCCGACAGGGTTCGGTCCAAAAACATTCAGTACTTC. Translating gives CASSPDRVRSKNIQYF.